What follows are 21 T cell receptor beta chains derived from one specimen sequenced in a study of long-term antiretroviral therapy in people with HIV. Survey level was the resolution at which the v3.0 immunoSEQ assay ran. Here immunoSEQ multiplex PCR was the method, and the copy in TCRdb shows in-frame clones only, minus some. The table shows about 20,000 clones, with approximately 73% occurring only once. The sequences come from unsorted PBMCs, collected 2.5 years before starting antiretroviral therapy. These TCRs come from a woman aged 45 to 65 with HIV.

This clone was recorded once. The chain has TRBV19 and TRBJ1-1, with D possibly being TRBD1 (5 bases). CDR1 and CDR2 from the germline V gene are LNHDA and SQIVND (reference sequence). V was pared by 3 bases and J by 1 base, with 9 bases between. The CDR3 has 14 residues. This CDR3 reads CASSIFGGNTEAFF. CDR3 bases: TGTGCCAGTAGTATTTTTGGGGGGAACACTGAAGCTTTCTTT.

This clone is large (0.1 to 1%). The genes are TRBV7-9 and TRBJ2-2, with 11 bases identical to TRBD1. Germline lookup yields CDR1 SEHNR and CDR2 FQNEAQ (reference sequence). CDR3 length equals 15 residues. The V gene end was trimmed by 5 bases and the J gene end by 4 bases; junction bases not matched to a gene: 3. The CDR3 here is CASSGGQGVTGELFF. The CDR3, as DNA: TGTGCCAGCAGCGGGGGACAGGGGGTCACCGGGGAGCTGTTTTTT.

The J gene is TRBJ1-4, the V gene TRBV6-5; a weak D match, TRBD1 (5 bases). This CDR3 spans 15 amino acids. V shed 5 bases and J shed 6 bases, with 16 bases lying between them. Per germline, CDR1 MNHEY and CDR2 SVGAGI. The DNA of the CDR3 is TGTGCCAGCAGTACTAGGGGAACAGCCGATGAAAAACTGTTTTTT. As protein: CASSTRGTADEKLFF.

J is TRBJ1-2 and V is TRBV7-2; 10 nucleotides align to TRBD1. This CDR3 contains 13 residues. Germline V gives CDR1 SGHTA, CDR2 FQGNSA. V shed 8 bases, J shed 8 bases, and the junction held 8 bases outside the gene matches. The chain's CDR3 is CASGQGGGRGYTF. The CDR3 DNA is TGTGCCAGCGGACAGGGGGGCGGAAGAGGCTACACCTTC.

The rearrangement links TRBV30 to TRBJ1-2, with D possibly being TRBD1 (6 bases). CDR1 and CDR2 (germline): GTSNPN, SVGIG (reference sequence). V shed 2 bases and J shed 8 bases, with 12 bases lying between them. The CDR3 has 12 residues. CDR3 sequence reads: CAWSWGLLGYTF. CDR3 DNA sequence: TGTGCCTGGAGTTGGGGGCTTTTGGGCTACACCTTC. The full variable domain, its missing parts supplied by reference TRBV30 and TRBJ1-2, is SQTIHQWPATLVQPVGSPLSLECTVEGTSNPNLYWYRQAAGRGLQLLFYSVGIGQISSEVPQNLSASRPQDRQFILSSKKLLLSDSGFYLCAWSWGLLGYTFGSGTRLTVV.

This clone was counted only a few times. The chain couples TRBV6-5 to TRBJ2-7; D remains unclear. The CDR3 runs 12 residues. CDR1 is MNHEY and CDR2 is SVGAGI in the germline V gene. V lost 6 bases, J lost 2 bases, and 8 bases lay in between. Written as DNA, the CDR3 is TGTGCCAGCAGGGGATTCCCCTACGAGCAGTACTTC. Its protein product is CASRGFPYEQYF.

This sequence joins TRBV7-2 and TRBJ2-7; perhaps D is TRBD1 or TRBD2 (5 bases each). This CDR3 has 13 residues. The germline V gene has CDR1 SGHTA and CDR2 FQGNSA. V shed 1 base and J shed 5 bases, with 9 bases lying between them. This CDR3 is CASSLGGENEQYV. DNA for the CDR3: TGTGCCAGCAGCTTAGGAGGGGAGAACGAGCAGTACGTC.

This clone was counted only a few times. The chain links TRBV30 to TRBJ1-5; unclear D gene. Trimming left V 3 bases short and J 5 bases short, with 17 bases between. In germline, CDR1 is GTSNPN, CDR2 SVGIG (reference sequence). CDR3 size: 15 residues. CDR3 residues: CAWSHGTAIHQPQHF. In nucleotides, the CDR3 is TGTGCCTGGAGCCATGGCACAGCTATACATCAGCCCCAGCATTTT.

The V gene is TRBV30, the J gene TRBJ1-5, with no clear D. Germline values: CDR1 GTSNPN, CDR2 SVGIG (reference sequence). The ends were cut back, 7 bases at V and 6 bases at J, with 16 bases in the middle. The CDR3 extends over 13 amino acids. The CDR3 DNA reads TGTGCCTTCTCGACCCAGGAAAGTCAGCCCCAGCATTTT. This sequence encodes CAFSTQESQPQHF. The entire variable domain, with the rest obtained from reference TRBV30 and TRBJ1-5, is as follows: SQTIHQWPATLVQPVGSPLSLECTVEGTSNPNLYWYRQAAGRGLQLLFYSVGIGQISSEVPQNLSASRPQDRQFILSSKKLLLSDSGFYLCAFSTQESQPQHFGDGTRLSIL.

Turning to this clone: A read error may account for a junction end that differs from germline. The V call is TRBV4-2, the J call TRBJ2-6; D is unclear. Germline V gene sequence: CDR1 LGHNA, CDR2 YNFKEQ. This CDR3 has 18 residues. CDR3 coding DNA: TGTGCCAGCAGCATCATCGACAAAGGTTCAAAGTCGGGCCAACGTCCTGACTTC. Protein product: CASSIIDKGSKSGQRPDF.

The chain links TRBV11-2 to TRBJ1-2; D possibly corresponds to TRBD1 (6 bases). There are 12 residues in the CDR3. Germline CDR1 SGHAT, CDR2 FQNNGV. Trimming shortened V by 3 bases and J by 6 bases, and 8 bases separated the two germline ends. CDR3 nucleotide sequence: TGTGCCAGCAGCTTTAACAGGGATGGCTACACCTTC. This sequence encodes CASSFNRDGYTF.

This clone has only one observation. This chain links TRBV5-1 with TRBJ1-4; D remains ambiguous. The germline CDR1 and CDR2 sequences are SGHRS and YFSETQ. V was shortened by 2 bases and J by 5 bases, with 10 bases between the two germline ends. The CDR3 loop spans 14 amino acids. The CDR3 DNA reads TGCGCCAGCAGCTTCGGGCAGCAGAATGAAAAACTGTTTTTT. Amino acids: CASSFGQQNEKLFF.

The chain recombines TRBV11-2 with TRBJ2-1; a weak D match, TRBD2 (5 bases). Germline lookup yields CDR1 SGHAT and CDR2 FQNNGV. The CDR3 consists of 13 residues. Trimming left V 0 bases short and J 7 bases short, with 7 bases between. This chain's CDR3 is CASSLDWRNEQFF. For the CDR3, the DNA is TGTGCCAGCAGCTTAGATTGGAGGAATGAGCAGTTCTTC.

This clone was observed a few times. This chain uses TRBV2 with TRBJ1-1; no firm D call. CDR1 is SNHLY and CDR2 is FYNNEI in the germline V gene. The CDR3 contains 13 residues. With 7 bases removed from V and 1 base from J, the gap between germline ends came to 10 bases. The CDR3 here is CASNLNRNTEAFF. CDR3 DNA: TGTGCCAGCAACTTAAACAGGAACACTGAAGCTTTCTTT.

The chain recombines TRBV7-8 with TRBJ2-3; 8 bases map to TRBD2. The junction had 11 bases not matched to a gene; V was cut back by 1 base and J by 2 bases. The CDR3 is made up of 18 amino acids. Germline V gene sequence: CDR1 SGHVS, CDR2 FQNEAQ. CDR3 sequence reads: CASSLVLGAGEFTDTQYF. DNA of the CDR3: TGTGCCAGCAGCTTAGTACTCGGAGCGGGGGAATTCACAGATACGCAGTATTTT.

The chain is built from TRBV15 and TRBJ2-2; the D call may be TRBD1 or TRBD2 (5 bases each). This CDR3 contains 16 residues. V shed 2 bases and J shed 6 bases, with 16 bases lying between them. Germline V gives CDR1 LNHNV, CDR2 YYDKDF (reference sequence). The CDR3 loop is CATSRQTSRGAGELFF. CDR3 DNA sequence: TGTGCCACCAGCAGACAGACAAGCCGGGGCGCCGGGGAGCTGTTTTTT.

This chain connects TRBV28 to TRBJ1-5; D might be TRBD1 (6 bases). The germline gives CDR1 MDHEN, CDR2 SYDVKM. The CDR3 sequence is 19 residues long. V lost 8 bases to trimming and J lost 1 base, with 27 bases between them. CDR3 sequence (DNA): TGTGCCAGCTGCCGAACCTTACAGGGTCTGGGTTTCAGCAATCAGCCCCAGCATTTT. This gives the protein CASCRTLQGLGFSNQPQHF. Complete variable domain (other parts from reference TRBV28 and TRBJ1-5): DVKVTQSSRYLVKRTGEKVFLECVQDMDHENMFWYRQDPGLGLRLIYFSYDVKMKEKGDIPEGYSVSREKKERFSLILESASTNQTSMYLCASCRTLQGLGFSNQPQHFGDGTRLSIL.

V is TRBV7-9 and J is TRBJ1-1; no reliable D call. The length of the CDR3 is 14 residues. Per the germline V gene, CDR1 is SEHNR and CDR2 is FQNEAQ (reference sequence). V lost 5 bases, J lost 8 bases, and 18 bases lay in between. The CDR3 spells CASSPKGVWGEAFF. DNA for the CDR3: TGTGCCAGCAGCCCCAAAGGAGTATGGGGAGAAGCTTTCTTT.

The chain joins TRBV27 to TRBJ2-3, with 8 bases matching TRBD2. The germline V gene encodes CDR1 MNHEY and CDR2 SMNVEV (reference sequence). Germline trimming cut 0 bases from V and 2 bases from J; bases unmatched to any gene: 4. CDR3 length: 16 residues. CDR3 coding DNA: TGTGCCAGCAGTTTATCGTACGGGGGGGCCACAGATACGCAGTATTTT. This translates into CASSLSYGGATDTQYF.

The chain is built from TRBV28 and TRBJ1-2, with 8 bases matching TRBD1. Germline CDR1 reads MDHEN; CDR2 reads SYDVKM. V lost 6 bases, J lost 7 bases, and 10 bases stayed unmatched. The length of the CDR3 is 14 residues. As DNA, the CDR3 is TGTGCCAGCAGGGGACCGGGACAGGCGACTGGCTACACCTTC. Protein sequence: CASRGPGQATGYTF.

This chain connects TRBV4-1 to TRBJ1-2, with D maybe TRBD1 (6 bases). The V end lost 4 bases, the J end lost 8 bases, and 11 bases lay between the germline ends. In germline, CDR1 is MGHRA, CDR2 YSYEKL. The length of the CDR3 is 12 residues. CDR3 sequence reads: CASSRTVGGYTF. CDR3 in DNA: TGCGCCAGCAGCCGGACAGTAGGCGGCTACACCTTC.